What follows are 30 T cell receptor beta chains derived from one specimen sequenced in a study of regulatory T cells in long-lasting Graves disease. Time point defined: persistent/refractory GD, antithyroid drugs over 5 years with positive TRAb. Extracted RNA from PBMCs served as the source of the TCR library. CDR3-region Arm-PCR and iRepertoire HTBI primers produced the TCR beta libraries. MiXCR was run by TCRdb on the multiplex PCR reads, yielding one entry per CDR3 protein. The sample has fewer than 450,000 distinct CDR3 sequences, about 20% seen once. Sequencing used peripheral blood mononuclear cells (PBMCs), obtained when the disease was refractory, from a patient treated with antithyroid drugs. All receptors come from a female donor with Graves disease.

Only one count was recorded for this clonotype. The V call is TRBV29-1, the J call TRBJ1-1; D uncertain. V was clipped by 7 bases and J by 6 bases, with 12 bases between them. This CDR3 is 11 amino acids long. Per the germline V gene, CDR1 is SQVTM and CDR2 is ANQGSEA. The CDR3 loop is CSASDGAEAFF. The CDR3 DNA sequence: TGCAGCGCTTCAGACGGAGCTGAAGCTTTCTTT.

Ten or more counts support this clonotype. The chain combines TRBV12-3 or TRBV12-4 with TRBJ1-1; no firm D call. V was cut by 8 bases and J by 10 bases, with 26 bases left in between. This CDR3 has 15 residues. The CDR3 DNA reads TGTGCCAGCGGGGAAACTTCGGTCCTACGTCGGGGAGCTTTCTTT. Translation: CASGETSVLRRGAFF.

This clonotype was counted only a few times. The rearrangement links TRBV7-2 to TRBJ1-3, with D possibly TRBD1 on 6 matching bases. CDR3 length: 15 residues. V was shortened by 5 bases and J by 4 bases, with 15 bases between the two germline ends. Germline V lookup: CDR1 SGHTA, CDR2 FQGNSA. The CDR3 DNA reads as TGTGCCAGCAGCGCTGTCAGGGGATCGGGAAACACCATATATTTT. Translating gives CASSAVRGSGNTIYF.

This clonotype was seen at least ten times. This rearrangement joins TRBV24-1 to TRBJ2-2, with D hard to call. CDR3 length: 13 amino acids. Germline values: CDR1 KGHDR, CDR2 SFDVKD. V lost 7 bases and J lost 0, with 5 bases in between. This CDR3 reads CATRTTNTGELFF. In nucleotides, the CDR3 is TGTGCCACCAGGACGACGAACACCGGGGAGCTGTTTTTT.

The chain recombines TRBV12-3 or TRBV12-4 with TRBJ2-1; 11 nucleotides match TRBD2. After removal of 4 bases from V and 8 bases from J, the junction contained 7 bases not matched to a gene. The CDR3 runs to 15 residues. CDR3 sequence: CASSYGTSGGDEQFF. CDR3 sequence (DNA): TGTGCCAGCAGTTATGGGACTAGCGGTGGGGATGAGCAGTTCTTC.

In this sample, this clonotype turned up many times. This sequence joins TRBV2 and TRBJ2-2, with D perhaps being TRBD1 or TRBD2 (5 bases each). Trimming cost V 7 bases and J 1 base, with 16 bases left between them. Germline V gene lookup returns CDR1 SNHLY and CDR2 FYNNEI. The CDR3 has 16 residues. As DNA, the CDR3 is TGTGCCAGCAAGGAGGCAGGGAGAGGGAACACCGGGGAGCTGTTTTTT. Its protein product is CASKEAGRGNTGELFF.

V gene TRBV6-2 or TRBV6-3 combines with J gene TRBJ2-1, with 9 bases fitting TRBD2. CDR3 length: 20 amino acids. Per germline, CDR1 MNHEY and CDR2 SVGEGT. Trimming cost V 1 base and J 0 bases; bases outside gene matches: 13. CDR3 DNA: TGTGCCAGCAGTTACTGGGGGAGCGGGAGGCTTCATAGCTCCTACAATGAGCAGTTCTTC. Translated: CASSYWGSGRLHSSYNEQFF.

This clonotype was recorded only once. A much larger clone is a single base away; this may be a read error. This rearrangement joins TRBV6-2 or TRBV6-3 to TRBJ2-5; unclear D gene. CDR1 and CDR2 from the germline V gene are MNHEY and SVGEGT. The CDR3 runs 14 residues. This chain's CDR3 is CASGYSRTQETQYF. CDR3 nucleotides: TGTGCCAGCGGTTACTCCCGCACCCAAGAGACCCAGTACTTC.

This clonotype was seen repeatedly, ten times or more. The chain recombines TRBV6-1 with TRBJ2-7; TRBD2 matches 10 bases. The CDR3 extends over 15 amino acids. Trimming cost V 6 bases and J 6 bases; bases outside gene matches: 11. Germline-derived CDR1 and CDR2 are MNHNS and SASEGT. CDR3 coding DNA: TGTGCCAGCAGCCGCGCCGGGACTAGCGTCGTCGAGCAGTACTTC. Translation gives CASSRAGTSVVEQYF.

DNA of the CDR3: TGCAGTGCTAGAGATAAGGGGGATCAGCCCCAGCATTTT. This encodes CSARDKGDQPQHF. The V and J genes are TRBV20-1 and TRBJ1-5; D may be TRBD1 (6 bases). The CDR3 contains 13 residues. The germline V gene encodes CDR1 DFQATT and CDR2 SNEGSKA (reference sequence). The V end lost 0 bases, the J end lost 5 bases, and 8 bases lay between the germline ends.

A few counts support this clonotype. This chain uses TRBV30 with TRBJ1-2; possible D gene TRBD1, 5 bases. Looked up from germline, CDR1 is GTSNPN and CDR2 is SVGIG (reference sequence). This CDR3 spans 13 amino acids. The ends were cut back, 5 bases at V and 8 bases at J, with 18 bases in the middle. The CDR3: CAWSHGGNKGYTF. CDR3 DNA sequence: TGTGCCTGGTCCCATGGGGGGAATAAGGGCTACACCTTC.

The chain carries TRBV5-1 and TRBJ1-5; tentatively, D is TRBD1 (6 bases). V was clipped by 4 bases and J by 7 bases, with 24 bases between them. The CDR3 spans 17 residues. Germline loops: CDR1 SGHRS, CDR2 YFSETQ. Here the CDR3 DNA reads TGCGCCAGCAGCCGTACCCCGGGGGCGGGAGATGGCCAGCCCCAGCATTTT. Its translation: CASSRTPGAGDGQPQHF.

This clonotype showed up just a few times. This chain connects TRBV20-1 to TRBJ2-7; 12 bases agree with TRBD1. The CDR3 loop spans 14 amino acids. The germline gives CDR1 DFQATT, CDR2 SNEGSKA (reference sequence). After removal of 3 bases from V and 3 bases from J, the junction contained 3 bases not matched to a gene. The CDR3 is CSARGQGAIYEQYF. The CDR3 DNA reads as TGCAGTGCTAGGGGACAGGGGGCTATCTACGAGCAGTACTTC.

This clonotype was detected ten times or more. The V call is TRBV28, the J call TRBJ1-2; 11 bases align to TRBD1. The CDR3 length is 15 residues. J was trimmed by 7 bases and V by 5 bases; bases with no gene match: 9. Germline V gene data show CDR1 as MDHEN and CDR2 as SYDVKM. The CDR3 region is CASSQPFGTGGGYTF. In DNA form, the CDR3 reads TGTGCCAGCAGTCAACCCTTCGGGACAGGGGGTGGCTACACCTTC.

The rearrangement joins TRBV7-3 to TRBJ2-2, with D possibly called TRBD1 or TRBD2 (5 bases each). Trimming cost V 7 bases and J 1 base, with 22 bases left between them. CDR1 and CDR2 (germline): SGHTA, FQGTGA. CDR3 size: 18 residues. CDR3 bases: TGTGCCAGCAACTCCCAGGGCGGGCTAGGACTGAACACCGGGGAGCTGTTTTTT. Protein sequence: CASNSQGGLGLNTGELFF.

This clonotype was seen a handful of times. The chain recombines TRBV27 with TRBJ1-1; unclear D gene. The CDR3 has 11 residues. Trimming pared 7 bases from V and 12 bases from J, leaving 15 bases between. Germline CDR1 and CDR2: MNHEY and SMNVEV (reference sequence). CDR3 nucleotide sequence: TGTGCCAGCATCTCCCCCCCCCAATCTTTCTTT. Translated, it gives CASISPPQSFF.

This clonotype was seen repeatedly, ten times or more. CDR3 in DNA: TGTGCCACCTCCCTTTGGGGAGGGGAGACCCAGTACTTC. Its translation is CATSLWGGETQYF. The gene calls are TRBV7-3 and TRBJ2-5; 7 bases are shared with TRBD2. The germline CDR1 and CDR2 sequences are SGHTA and FQGTGA. CDR3 length: 13 residues. Trimming cost V 10 bases and J 5 bases; bases outside gene matches: 10.

A remark on this clonotype: Compared with germline, one end of the junction differs, possibly owing to a read error. The V and J genes are TRBV15 and TRBJ2-7; 14 bases fit TRBD2. The germline V gene has CDR1 LNHNV and CDR2 YYDKDF (reference sequence). CDR3 length: 16 amino acids. CDR3 DNA: TGTGCCACCAGCAGTCCGGGACTAGCGGGAGTCTACGAGCAGTGCTTC. Residues: CATSSPGLAGVYEQCF.

This rearrangement joins TRBV12-3 or TRBV12-4 to TRBJ2-1, with a tentative D call TRBD1 (5 bases). The CDR3 sequence is 13 residues long. The germline V and J ends were trimmed by 8 bases and 6 bases, with 14 bases remaining between them. This CDR3 reads CASESRGSNEQFF. The CDR3 region has the DNA TGTGCCAGCGAGAGTAGGGGCAGCAATGAGCAGTTCTTC.

At least ten counts were recorded for this clonotype. The CDR3 bases are TGTGCCAGCAGCCGGAGCGGGAGTATTGCCGGGGAGCTGTTTTTT. Translating gives CASSRSGSIAGELFF. The chain joins TRBV12-3 or TRBV12-4 to TRBJ2-2; 8 positions agree with TRBD2. J lost 6 bases, V lost 6 bases, and 9 bases had no gene match. The CDR3 spans 15 residues.

The chain carries TRBV11-2 and TRBJ2-2, with 8 nucleotides matching TRBD2. V dropped 5 bases and J dropped 6; count of bases not matched to a gene: 8. The CDR3 extends over 15 amino acids. Germline lookup yields CDR1 SGHAT and CDR2 FQNNGV. In DNA form, the CDR3 reads TGTGCCAGCAGCAACGGACTAGCTGGGGCCGGGGAGCTGTTTTTT. This translates into CASSNGLAGAGELFF.

In this sample, this clonotype turned up many times. The chain uses TRBV2 and TRBJ1-1; unclear D gene. The germline V and J ends were trimmed by 4 bases and 1 base, with 7 bases remaining between them. The CDR3 covers 13 residues. CDR1 and CDR2 (germline): SNHLY, FYNNEI. CDR3 in DNA: TGTGCCAGCAGTGTACAAGAGAACACTGAAGCTTTCTTT. Translated, it gives CASSVQENTEAFF.

In its sample, this clonotype was seen many times. The rearrangement uses TRBV6-1 and TRBJ2-5; 10 nucleotides match TRBD2. Per germline, CDR1 MNHNS and CDR2 SASEGT. Trimming cost V 2 bases and J 0 bases; bases outside gene matches: 6. The CDR3 contains 17 residues. CDR3 sequence (DNA): TGTGCCAGCAGTGAACGGCTAGCGGGAGCCTACCAAGAGACCCAGTACTTC. It yields the protein CASSERLAGAYQETQYF.

This clonotype has just a few counts. The chain joins TRBV6-1 to TRBJ2-7; possible D gene TRBD1, 5 bases. This CDR3 has 14 amino acids. The germline CDR1 and CDR2 sequences are MNHNS and SASEGT. With 5 bases removed from V and 6 bases from J, the gap between germline ends came to 17 bases. CDR3 bases: TGTGCCAGCAGTCTCAGGGTAAAGTCTGGCGAGCAGTACTTC. Translating gives CASSLRVKSGEQYF.

The rearrangement uses TRBV6-1 and TRBJ1-2; 12 nucleotides match TRBD1. The CDR3 has 16 residues. V trimming: 6 bases; J trimming: 7 bases; junction bases outside the gene matches: 12. CDR1 is MNHNS, CDR2 SASEGT, per germline. CDR3: CASSIRSGQGASGYTF. The CDR3 nucleotides read TGTGCCAGCAGCATTAGATCGGGACAGGGGGCTAGTGGCTACACCTTC.

With regard to this clonotype: An end of the junction does not agree with germline; a read error may underlie this. The rearrangement links TRBV10-3 to TRBJ1-1, with 9 bases lining up with TRBD1. The CDR3 extends over 14 amino acids. Germline assignment: CDR1 ENHRY and CDR2 SYGVKD. Here the CDR3 DNA reads TGTGCCATCAGTGAGTCGGGACAGGGTACTGTAGCTTTCTTT. Its protein is CAISESGQGTVAFF.

In this sample, this clonotype turned up a few times. The chain has TRBV11-2 and TRBJ2-7; 7 bases are shared with TRBD1. CDR1 and CDR2 (germline): SGHAT, FQNNGV. This CDR3 has 15 amino acids. The trim removed 0 bases at V and 5 bases at J, leaving 7 bases unmatched. The CDR3 spells CASSLDRGLRDEQYF. The DNA of the CDR3 is TGTGCCAGCAGCTTAGATAGGGGGCTTAGGGACGAGCAGTACTTC.

The J gene is TRBJ1-1, the V gene TRBV20-1, with D unclear. Trimming took off 4 bases at V and 7 bases at J, with 16 bases between the two ends. The CDR3 sequence is 13 residues long. Germline V gene lookup returns CDR1 DFQATT and CDR2 SNEGSKA (reference sequence). DNA for the CDR3: TGCAGTGCTACAACACGGGTTCGGGGTGAAGCTTTCTTT. It codes for CSATTRVRGEAFF.

This clonotype occurred many times. The rearrangement links TRBV7-8 to TRBJ1-3; D gene ambiguous. V was shortened by 3 bases and J by 0 bases, with 9 bases between the two germline ends. In germline, CDR1 is SGHVS, CDR2 FQNEAQ. The CDR3 is 15 residues long. The CDR3 reads CASSFRVPSGNTIYF. DNA for the CDR3: TGTGCCAGCAGCTTCCGGGTCCCCTCTGGAAACACCATATATTTT.

This clonotype has a handful of counts. The rearrangement links TRBV10-3 to TRBJ1-1, with D perhaps matching TRBD1 (6 bases). V was cut by 4 bases and J by 8 bases, with 14 bases left in between. This CDR3 is built from 13 residues. Per the germline V gene, CDR1 is ENHRY and CDR2 is SYGVKD. In DNA form, the CDR3 reads TGTGCCATCAGTGTATCAGGGGAGGCCGAAGCTTTCTTT. This gives the protein CAISVSGEAEAFF.